This T cell receptor (beta chain) was documented in a study of blood T cell repertoires in COVID-19. Trimming removed 7 bases from V and 4 bases from J; junction bases left unmatched: 10. CDR3 length: 15 residues. In germline, CDR1 is MDHEN, CDR2 SYDVKM. Measured with immunoSEQ multiplex PCR; TCRdb has only the in-frame clones, and not every one. The table shows about 280,000 clones, with 90% occurring only once. V is TRBV28 and J is TRBJ2-7, with TRBD2 identical over 10 bases. The sequencing sample was made of PBMCs or T cells enriched from blood (not recorded which). The source of this sequence is a woman younger than 35 with acute COVID-19. CDR3 nucleotide sequence: TGTGCCAGCACCTCCCGGGCTAGCGGGAGTTACGAGCAGTACTTC. Encoded protein: CASTSRASGSYEQYF. Full variable domain (remainder filled in from reference TRBV28 and TRBJ2-7): DVKVTQSSRYLVKRTGEKVFLECVQDMDHENMFWYRQDPGLGLRLIYFSYDVKMKEKGDIPEGYSVSREKKERFSLILESASTNQTSMYLCASTSRASGSYEQYFGPGTRLTVT.